The source of this T cell receptor beta chain is a study of shared clonotypes between healthy human individuals. Study-wide findings and caveats: The researchers took only blood, and tissue repertoires probably look different. Genetic and exposure-history diversity was limited by the small donor number. Incompleteness in sorted-subset sequencing, despite large depth, was shown by rarefaction.

The assay was immunoSEQ multiplex PCR, and TCRdb's table has in-frame clones only and misses some. Of about 580,000 clones listed, 95% to 98% are singletons. Germline loops: CDR1 SGHRS, CDR2 YFSETQ. V was pared by 0 bases and J by 3 bases, with 9 bases of the junction left unmatched. The CDR3 is 18 amino acids. On this clone: Its target is not known.

It was CD45RO-negative cells, positively selected for CCR7, that made up naive CD8 cells, with terminally differentiated effector memory CD45RA+ cells excluded. This clonotype originated in a young man in good health. The sequencing sample was made of naive CD8+ T cells sorted from blood. The gene calls are TRBV5-1 and TRBJ2-7, with 13 positions matching TRBD2. CDR3 sequence (DNA): TGCGCCAGCAGCTTGGATGGGACTAGCGGGACCCCTCACTACGAGCAGTACTTC. Its protein is CASSLDGTSGTPHYEQYF.